The rows below give T cell receptor beta chains drawn from one sample of a study of T cell repertoires in cytomegalovirus infection. Their target antigens are unknown. From the reads, TCRdb called clonotypes with MiXCR, one entry per CDR3 protein. The sample lists roughly 80,000 distinct CDR3 sequences, 24% seen once, with roughly 50% in the top ten. Sample: CD8+ T cells from cultured PBMCs, taken from culture after CMV antigen stimulation. These receptor sequences come from a human donor in good health (CMV status not recorded). Some clones in this sample may be carry-over from other donors' samples. CDR3s include the opening cysteine and the closing phenylalanine or tryptophan.

j_gene	v_gene	CDR3aa
TRBJ2-2	TRBV7-2	CASSLFASGGANGGELFF
TRBJ1-6	TRBV28	CASSPVEGDYNSPLHF
TRBJ2-2	TRBV12-3/TRBV12-4	CASGLAGRDTGELFF
TRBJ1-1	TRBV2	CASSEIMNRDSEAFF
TRBJ2-1	TRBV7-6	CASSLEGLAGDEQFF
TRBJ2-1	TRBV27	CASSLSSPGTLGPYNEQFF
TRBJ2-5	TRBV6-5	CASSYLDSWETQYF
TRBJ1-2	TRBV27	CASSYASGGRGYTF
TRBJ1-1	TRBV7-9	CASTSVGGGDTEAFF
TRBJ1-6	TRBV20-1	CSARTIGESYNSPLHF
TRBJ2-7	TRBV15	CATSLKRGAYEQYF
TRBJ2-7	TRBV6-2/TRBV6-3	CASSYSLSGAGPRDYEQYF
TRBJ2-3	TRBV15	CATSRRSGSTDTQYF
TRBJ2-5	TRBV4-1	CASSRDRDQETQYF
TRBJ1-1	TRBV19	CASSIRGRTEAFF
TRBJ2-3	TRBV7-9	CASSPPGTANTDTQYF
TRBJ2-1	TRBV15	CATRGFAGVNEQFF
TRBJ2-7	TRBV7-9	CASCLTVGQGADEQYF
TRBJ2-6	TRBV7-3	CASSLPSGANVLTF
TRBJ2-1	TRBV19	CASSWPGAQNEQFF
TRBJ2-7	TRBV6-1	CASRRDTYEQYF
TRBJ1-4	TRBV6-5	CASRELDSSNEKLFF
TRBJ2-1	TRBV7-8	CASSLAPTPGEQFF
TRBJ2-2	TRBV19	CASSFTGELFF
TRBJ2-7	TRBV7-6	CASSLGELAGEGYEQYF
TRBJ1-2	TRBV19	CASSIRVESVGYTF
TRBJ1-5	TRBV20-1	CSAIRDRGNQPQHF
TRBJ1-2	TRBV7-6	CASSSRTGDGYTF
TRBJ1-2	TRBV7-6	CASSLTGVEGYTF
TRBJ2-7	TRBV7-9	CASSLNRVLGDEQYF
TRBJ2-2	TRBV5-1	CASSFIAGGTGELFF
TRBJ2-3	TRBV10-3	CAISTGTGASTDTQYF
TRBJ2-1	TRBV7-9	CASSKGDRGLTYNEQFF
TRBJ2-7	TRBV29-1	CSGATGGYEQYF
TRBJ2-3	TRBV11-3	CASSSRQTGVDTQYF
TRBJ2-3	TRBV5-4	CASSPGTRADTQYF
TRBJ2-3	TRBV6-2/TRBV6-3	CASSQFQTTPSQYF
TRBJ2-4	TRBV9	CASSSSYQAKNIQYF
TRBJ2-2	TRBV4-2	CASSQTRQGGTGELFF
TRBJ2-3	TRBV11-3	CASSARTDTQYF
TRBJ1-1	TRBV7-9	CASSAPGGSGTEAFF
TRBJ2-1	TRBV5-5	CASSFWDNEQFF